This T cell receptor (beta chain) came from a study of vaccination and CD4 T cells after COVID-19. Study as a whole: Investigators drew the post-COVID samples a median roughly 96 days after diagnosis, with a range of 35 to 161.

Time point in this sample: late sampling 161 to 241 days after vaccination in three convalescent patients. The treatment denotes: approximately 9-day PBMC culture with coronavirus spike peptide pools or control peptides (ViraFEST assay). This clonotype was seen more than once but under ten times. The antigen remains undetermined. Once obtained from cultured CD4+ T cells, the DNA was sequenced using the Oncomine TCR Beta short-read assay. From the PCR reads, TCRdb called clonotypes with MiXCR, one entry per CDR3 protein. Of about 21,000 distinct CDR3 sequences in the sample, roughly 40% were seen once. The CDR3 extends over 14 amino acids. Germline V gene data show CDR1 as ENHRY and CDR2 as SYGVKD. Trimming cost V 1 base and J 3 bases, with 10 bases left between them.

The chain combines TRBV10-3 with TRBJ2-7; D is uncertain. The receptor was derived from a human donor who had recovered from COVID-19. Sample: CD4+ T cells from blood, cultured in vitro, taken about 7 months after SARS-CoV-2 vaccination. CDR3 in amino acids: CAISEFLENYEQYF. Written as DNA, the CDR3 is TGTGCCATCAGTGAGTTCTTAGAAAACTACGAGCAGTACTTC.